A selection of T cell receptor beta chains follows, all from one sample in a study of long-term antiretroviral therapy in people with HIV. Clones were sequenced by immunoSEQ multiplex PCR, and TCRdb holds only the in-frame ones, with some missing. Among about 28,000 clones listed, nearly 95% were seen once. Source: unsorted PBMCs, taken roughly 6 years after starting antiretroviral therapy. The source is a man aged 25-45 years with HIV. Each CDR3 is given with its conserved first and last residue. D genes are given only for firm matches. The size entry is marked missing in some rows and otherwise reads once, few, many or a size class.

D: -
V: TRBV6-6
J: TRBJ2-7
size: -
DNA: TGTGCCAGCAGTTACACGGGAGTGAACGAGCAGTACTTC
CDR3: CASSYTGVNEQYF

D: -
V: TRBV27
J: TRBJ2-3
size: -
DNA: TGTGCCAGCAGTTTTGAGAGGGGCACAGATACGCAGTATTTT
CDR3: CASSFERGTDTQYF

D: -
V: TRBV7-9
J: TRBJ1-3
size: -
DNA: TGTGCCAGCAGGGGGCATTATACGGCCTCTGGAAACACCATATATTTT
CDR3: CASRGHYTASGNTIYF

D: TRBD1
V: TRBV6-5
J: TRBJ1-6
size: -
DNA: TGTGCCAGTAAGCCGGGACAGGGGGTTTCACCCCTCCACTTT
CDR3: CASKPGQGVSPLHF

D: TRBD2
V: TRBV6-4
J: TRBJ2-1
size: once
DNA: TGTGCCAGCAGTGGACTAGCGGGGGGCAATGAGCAGTTCTTC
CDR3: CASSGLAGGNEQFF

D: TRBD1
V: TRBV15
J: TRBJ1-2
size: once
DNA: TGTGCCACCAGCAGAGACGGGACAGGGAATGGCTACACCTTC
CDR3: CATSRDGTGNGYTF

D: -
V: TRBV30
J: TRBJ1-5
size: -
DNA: TGTGCCTGGAGTGTACGGAGCAATCAGCCCCAGCATTTT
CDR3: CAWSVRSNQPQHF

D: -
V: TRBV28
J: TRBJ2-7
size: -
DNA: TGTGCCAGCAGCCCGGACTTTTGGGAGCAGTACTTC
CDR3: CASSPDFWEQYF

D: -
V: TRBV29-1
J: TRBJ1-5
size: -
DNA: TGCAGCGTCGGGGGGGGCGTAAGTCAGCCCCAGCATTTT
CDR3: CSVGGGVSQPQHF

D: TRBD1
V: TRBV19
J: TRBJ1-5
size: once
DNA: TGTGCCAGTAGTGGGGACAGGGAAGTTCAGCCCCAGCATTTT
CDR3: CASSGDREVQPQHF